Following are 32 T cell receptor beta chains from one sample sequenced in a study of blood T cells in healthy people across ages (dated by TCRdb to between 2015 and 2016). Libraries came from 5' RACE. This sample was sequenced with an Illumina HiSeq 2500. A second PCR of about 7 to 12 cycles was performed with a sample-barcoded 5' primer and a J-beta primer mix. TCRdb reran the public reads through fastp at Q25 and MiXCR, keeping productive beta chains. Rows are combined by CDR3 protein, so each entry shows the most common genes and DNA. This sample is represented by around 1.5 million distinct CDR3 sequences; 55% to 75% of them were singletons. The biggest ten clones account for 5% to 7% of the sample. Sample: blood. Receptors were obtained from a young man in good health.

This chain uses TRBV27 with TRBJ2-4, with 11 bases lining up with TRBD2. Near its end, the DNA agrees better with TRBJ2-7, so the J call may be wrong. Germline CDR1 and CDR2: MNHEY and SMNVEV (reference sequence). The CDR3 spans 16 residues. CDR3 sequence: CASSFGLAGGAYEQYF. In nucleotides, the CDR3 is TGTGCCAGCAGTTTTGGGTTAGCGGGGGGGGCCTACGAGCAGTACTTC.

This clonotype was seen a few times. The DNA for the CDR3 is TGTGCCAGCAGCTTAGCCCCGGCAGGGTCGCTCTCTGGGGCCAACGTCCTGACTTTC. It encodes CASSLAPAGSLSGANVLTF. The chain links TRBV7-2 to TRBJ2-6, with D tentatively TRBD1 (5 bases). Germline V gives CDR1 SGHTA, CDR2 FQGNSA. This CDR3 spans 19 amino acids. V was clipped by 0 bases and J by 0 bases, with 15 bases between them. The full variable domain, completed using reference TRBV7-2 and TRBJ2-6, is GAGVSQSPSNKVTEKGKDVELRCDPISGHTALYWYRQSLGQGLEFLIYFQGNSAPDKSGLPSDRFSAERTGGSVSTLTIQRTQQEDSAVYLCASSLAPAGSLSGANVLTFGAGSRLTVL.

V and J are TRBV4-1 and TRBJ2-1, with 10 bases identical to TRBD1. The germline V gene has CDR1 MGHRA and CDR2 YSYEKL. CDR3 size: 19 residues. V trimming: 0 bases; J trimming: 5 bases; junction bases outside the gene matches: 13. Written as DNA, the CDR3 is TGCGCCAGCAGCCAAGAGGAACGGTTTGGCGGGACAGGGGACAATGAGCAGTTCTTC. Its translation is CASSQEERFGGTGDNEQFF.

This chain joins TRBV7-2 and TRBJ1-5, with TRBD1 identical over 9 bases. The CDR3 length is 14 residues. J was trimmed by 6 bases and V by 5 bases; bases with no gene match: 5. Germline assignment: CDR1 SGHTA and CDR2 FQGNSA. The CDR3 spells CASSPTGGSQPQHF. In DNA form, the CDR3 reads TGTGCCAGCAGCCCCACAGGGGGCAGTCAGCCCCAGCATTTT.

A few counts support this clonotype. V gene TRBV20-1 combines with J gene TRBJ2-1, with D perhaps matching TRBD2 (5 bases). CDR1 is DFQATT, CDR2 SNEGSKA, per germline (reference sequence). The V gene lost 6 bases and the J gene lost 8 bases, with 17 bases spanning the gap. CDR3 length: 13 amino acids. The CDR3 protein is CSASGLGFDEQFF. In DNA form, the CDR3 reads TGCAGTGCCAGCGGACTGGGTTTCGATGAGCAGTTCTTC.

This clonotype was picked up a small number of times. The chain is built from TRBV3-1 and TRBJ2-7; D possibly corresponds to TRBD2 (6 bases). V lost 1 base, J lost 7 bases, and 11 bases lay in between. The germline gives CDR1 LGHDT, CDR2 YNNKEL (reference sequence). This CDR3 is 13 amino acids long. The CDR3 DNA reads TGTGCCAGCAGCCAAGGATGGGGGGATGAGCAGTACTTC. Its protein product is CASSQGWGDEQYF.

The J gene is TRBJ2-3, the V gene TRBV7-9; D may be TRBD2 (5 bases). V was clipped by 5 bases and J by 3 bases, with 9 bases between them. This CDR3 has 13 residues. From germline, CDR1 is SEHNR and CDR2 FQNEAQ (reference sequence). The DNA for the CDR3 is TGTGCCAGCAGCGCCGAGGGTACAGATACGCAGTATTTT. It codes for CASSAEGTDTQYF.

The chain uses TRBV9 and TRBJ2-1; D not resolved. The germline CDR1 and CDR2 sequences are SGDLS and YYNGEE. The CDR3 runs 13 residues. V lost 2 bases to trimming and J lost 6 bases, with 9 bases between them. The CDR3 protein is CASSVYSLNEQFF. Here the CDR3 DNA reads TGTGCCAGCAGCGTCTACAGCCTCAATGAGCAGTTCTTC.

This chain connects TRBV10-3 to TRBJ1-1, with D possibly being TRBD1 (5 bases). The CDR3 has 15 residues. The germline V gene encodes CDR1 ENHRY and CDR2 SYGVKD. Between the trimmed V and J ends, which lost 0 bases and 4 bases, there was a span of 12 bases. In DNA, the CDR3 is TGTGCCATCAGTGAGTCGGGGTACGGGGGCACTGAAGCTTTCTTT. Translation: CAISESGYGGTEAFF.

CDR3 in DNA: TGTGCTAGTGGTTCTCAAGCCGGGACAGGGGGCGAAAAACTGTTTTTT. Its translation is CASGSQAGTGGEKLFF. This chain links TRBV12-5 with TRBJ1-4; 12 bases match TRBD1. This CDR3 has 16 residues. V trimming: 4 bases; J trimming: 8 bases; junction bases outside the gene matches: 8. Per the germline V gene, CDR1 is LGHNT and CDR2 is FRNRAP.

For this clonotype: A much bigger clone sits one base away, suggesting this may be a read error. The V gene is TRBV6-2 or TRBV6-3, the J gene TRBJ2-3; D not resolved. V was pared by 4 bases and J by 3 bases, with 17 bases between. The CDR3 spans 16 residues. Germline V lookup: CDR1 MNHEY, CDR2 SVGEGT. In nucleotides, the CDR3 is TGTGCCAGCAGTTCCCTCGACGTGGAGCCTACAGATACGCAGTATTTT. Its protein product is CASSSLDVEPTDTQYF.

This clonotype was counted a few times. The CDR3 coding sequence is TGTGCCAGCAGCTTCGGCACTAGCGGGAGCTATACGCAGTATTTT. Residues: CASSFGTSGSYTQYF. The rearrangement uses TRBV7-2 and TRBJ2-3; 11 bases agree with TRBD2. Germline CDR1 and CDR2: SGHTA and FQGNSA. This CDR3 spans 15 amino acids. Trimming cost V 3 bases and J 7 bases; bases outside gene matches: 6.

Comment on this clonotype: This may come from a read error, since a much larger clone is one base off. The J gene is TRBJ2-1, the V gene TRBV12-3 or TRBV12-4, with 11 bases lining up with TRBD1. Trimming removed 5 bases from V and 10 bases from J; junction bases left unmatched: 4. The CDR3 covers 13 residues. CDR3 residues: CASSGQGAREQFF. The CDR3 bases are TGTGCCAGCAGTGGACAGGGGGCAAGGGAGCAGTTCTTC.

This chain joins TRBV25-1 and TRBJ2-5, with TRBD2 matching 9 bases. This CDR3 has 13 residues. The germline CDR1 and CDR2 sequences are MGHDK and SYGVNS. V shed 7 bases and J 4 bases; nucleotides not matched to a gene: 4. The CDR3 region is CASIAGGGETQYF. CDR3 sequence (DNA): TGTGCCAGCATTGCGGGGGGGGGAGAGACCCAGTACTTC.

This clonotype was recorded at least ten times. DNA for the CDR3: TGCAGCGTTGATCTAGCCAAAAACATTCAGTACTTC. Encoded protein: CSVDLAKNIQYF. The V and J genes are TRBV29-1 and TRBJ2-4; D call uncertain. CDR1 is SQVTM and CDR2 is ANQGSEA in the germline V gene. This CDR3 region has 12 residues. Trimming shortened V by 3 bases and J by 0 bases, and 3 bases separated the two germline ends.

This clonotype was seen a few times. The chain employs TRBV29-1 and TRBJ2-7; TRBD2 matches at 13 bases. Per germline, CDR1 SQVTM and CDR2 ANQGSEA. Germline trimming cut 4 bases from V and 6 bases from J; bases unmatched to any gene: 6. CDR3 size: 14 residues. As DNA, the CDR3 is TGCAGCGTTGGGTGGACTAGCGGGGGTGGCGAGCAGTACTTC. It codes for CSVGWTSGGGEQYF.

The CDR3 coding sequence is TGCGCCAGCAGCCAAGATAGACAGTACTACGAGCAGTACTTC. As protein: CASSQDRQYYEQYF. V and J are TRBV4-3 and TRBJ2-4, with D tentatively TRBD1 (5 bases). The DNA end is a closer match to TRBJ2-7, so the J assignment may be wrong. This CDR3 comprises 14 residues. The germline V gene has CDR1 LGHNA and CDR2 YSLEER.

This sequence joins TRBV15 and TRBJ1-5; no definite D call. Germline lookup yields CDR1 LNHNV and CDR2 YYDKDF (reference sequence). V shed 5 bases and J shed 7 bases, with 18 bases lying between them. This CDR3 has 15 amino acids. This CDR3 is CATSGVGEFNQPQHF. The DNA for the CDR3 is TGTGCCACCAGCGGGGTGGGTGAATTTAACCAGCCCCAGCATTTT.

This clonotype is a singleton in its sample. The V gene is TRBV4-1, the J gene TRBJ1-1; 7 nucleotides match TRBD1. Trimming removed 5 bases from V and 4 bases from J; junction bases left unmatched: 7. The CDR3 is 14 amino acids. Germline V gene sequence: CDR1 MGHRA, CDR2 YSYEKL. The chain's CDR3 is CASSYLQGTTEAFF. The DNA of the CDR3 is TGCGCCAGCAGCTACTTACAGGGGACCACTGAAGCTTTCTTT.

This sequence joins TRBV2 and TRBJ2-7; a weak D match, TRBD2 (5 bases). The germline CDR1 and CDR2 sequences are SNHLY and FYNNEI. The germline V and J ends were trimmed by 3 bases and 7 bases, with 16 bases remaining between them. This CDR3 has 14 amino acids. CDR3 loop: CASSEAGSVGEQYF. Here the CDR3 DNA reads TGTGCCAGCAGTGAGGCGGGTTCCGTTGGGGAGCAGTACTTC.

This clonotype has more than one count but fewer than ten. The chain joins TRBV7-9 to TRBJ2-1; 9 bases match TRBD1. CDR3 length: 11 residues. The J segment lost 12 bases and the V segment lost 3 bases, leaving 0 bases of the junction unmatched. Germline V CDR1 and CDR2: SEHNR, FQNEAQ (reference sequence). This CDR3 reads CASSLTGGQFF. The CDR3 DNA reads TGTGCCAGCAGCTTGACAGGGGGGCAGTTCTTC.

The chain joins TRBV3-1 to TRBJ2-7; D is unresolved. V lost 9 bases and J 4 bases, leaving 16 bases between the germline ends. The V gene's germline CDR1 is LGHDT and CDR2 YNNKEL (reference sequence). The CDR3 has 13 residues. CDR3 DNA: TGTGCCAGTCAAAGCCCGTCAGGTTACGAGCAGTACTTC. It translates to CASQSPSGYEQYF.

The chain is built from TRBV10-3 and TRBJ1-5; possibly TRBD1 for D (5 bases). Germline V lookup: CDR1 ENHRY, CDR2 SYGVKD. This CDR3 spans 15 amino acids. V was shortened by 0 bases and J by 6 bases, with 12 bases between the two germline ends. CDR3: CAISESDKGRQPQHF. The CDR3 region has the DNA TGTGCCATCAGTGAGTCGGACAAGGGGCGTCAGCCCCAGCATTTT.

CDR3 bases: TGTGCCAGCAGCTTTAGAGGCAGGGACCAGGACGAGCAGTACTTC. This codes for CASSFRGRDQDEQYF. The gene calls are TRBV11-2 and TRBJ2-1, with D tentatively TRBD1 or TRBD2 (5 bases each). The last part of the DNA fits TRBJ2-7 better; the J call may be wrong. The length of the CDR3 is 15 residues. The germline V gene encodes CDR1 SGHAT and CDR2 FQNNGV.

V and J are TRBV15 and TRBJ2-7, with D possibly being TRBD1 (5 bases). This CDR3 has 14 amino acids. V was cut by 3 bases and J by 0 bases, with 9 bases left in between. Germline CDR1 reads LNHNV; CDR2 reads YYDKDF (reference sequence). CDR3 sequence reads: CATSSRGSSYEQYF. As DNA, the CDR3 is TGTGCCACCAGCAGTAGGGGCAGCTCCTACGAGCAGTACTTC.

The chain employs TRBV10-3 and TRBJ2-5; TRBD2 agrees at 14 bases. Looked up from germline, CDR1 is ENHRY and CDR2 is SYGVKD. This CDR3 contains 15 residues. V trimming: 6 bases; J trimming: 5 bases; junction bases outside the gene matches: 5. The CDR3, as DNA: TGTGCCATCAGGGACGGACTAGCGGGAGGCGAGACCCAGTACTTC. Translation: CAIRDGLAGGETQYF.

The CDR3 region has the DNA TGTGCCAGCAGCGTAGGTACGCGATTTGGTGAGCAGTTCTTC. It yields the protein CASSVGTRFGEQFF. The genes are TRBV7-6 and TRBJ2-1; no reliable D call. The germline CDR1 and CDR2 sequences are SGHVS and FNYEAQ. Deletions cut 5 bases from V and 9 bases from J, with 17 bases between. The CDR3 spans 14 residues.

The chain recombines TRBV11-2 with TRBJ1-2; 7 nucleotides match TRBD1. There are 16 residues in the CDR3. Trimming cost V 2 bases and J 3 bases; bases outside gene matches: 9. CDR1 is SGHAT, CDR2 FQNNGV, per germline. CDR3 region: CASSLNRDSYYYGYTF. In DNA, the CDR3 is TGTGCCAGCAGCTTAAACCGGGACAGCTATTACTATGGCTACACCTTC. Together with reference TRBV11-2 and TRBJ1-2, the CDR3 gives the full variable domain: EAGVAQSPRYKIIEKRQSVAFWCNPISGHATLYWYQQILGQGPKLLIQFQNNGVVDDSQLPKDRFSAERLKGVDSTLKIQPAKLEDSAVYLCASSLNRDSYYYGYTFGSGTRLTVV.

The genes are TRBV2 and TRBJ2-1; maybe TRBD1 (6 bases). V lost 6 bases to trimming and J lost 0 bases, with 12 bases between them. The CDR3 covers 15 residues. Looked up from germline, CDR1 is SNHLY and CDR2 is FYNNEI. The CDR3 nucleotides are TGTGCCAGCAGGGAACAGGGCGTCTCCTACAATGAGCAGTTCTTC. Protein: CASREQGVSYNEQFF.

This rearrangement joins TRBV24-1 to TRBJ2-5; 7 positions agree with TRBD2. CDR1 KGHDR and CDR2 SFDVKD come from the germline V gene. The CDR3 has 16 residues. V shed 0 bases, J shed 1 base, and the junction held 4 bases outside the gene matches. The CDR3 spells CATSDLRCGGQETQYF. The CDR3 DNA reads as TGTGCCACCAGTGATTTGAGGTGCGGGGGCCAAGAGACCCAGTACTTC.

V and J are TRBV10-3 and TRBJ2-5, with a possible D match to TRBD2 (6 bases). This CDR3 has 18 residues. Trimming removed 4 bases at V and 1 base at J, with 22 bases between. Germline V lookup: CDR1 ENHRY, CDR2 SYGVKD. Here the CDR3 reads CAISGRAPGEALQETQYF. The CDR3 DNA reads TGTGCCATCAGTGGTAGGGCACCGGGGGAGGCCCTCCAAGAGACCCAGTACTTC.

This rearrangement joins TRBV29-1 to TRBJ1-3; no definite D call. Trimming took 7 bases from V and 4 from J, leaving 8 bases between them. Germline CDR1 SQVTM, CDR2 ANQGSEA. The CDR3 is made up of 11 amino acids. CDR3 amino acids: CSGYTGNTIYF. In DNA form, the CDR3 reads TGCAGCGGATATACCGGAAACACCATATATTTT.